This T cell receptor beta chain emerged from a study of cytomegalovirus exposure and HLA in healthy donors. Primers: 60 Vbeta forward and 13 Jbeta reverse. Generated by immunoSEQ multiplex PCR, the TCRdb table keeps only in-frame clones and is missing some. The sample holds some 110,000 clones; 60% to 75% are singletons and the top ten take around 2.7%. Deletions cut 6 bases from V and 6 bases from J, with 12 bases between. Germline CDR1 and CDR2: MNHEY and SVGAGI. This CDR3 comprises 13 residues. The receptor was derived from a male donor in good health and CMV-seropositive. The rearrangement links TRBV6-5 to TRBJ2-1; a possible D gene is TRBD2 (6 bases). The sample comprised PBMCs. The chain's CDR3 is CASSLLGGNEQFF. The DNA for the CDR3 is TGTGCCAGCAGCTTGCTGGGGGGCAATGAGCAGTTCTTC.